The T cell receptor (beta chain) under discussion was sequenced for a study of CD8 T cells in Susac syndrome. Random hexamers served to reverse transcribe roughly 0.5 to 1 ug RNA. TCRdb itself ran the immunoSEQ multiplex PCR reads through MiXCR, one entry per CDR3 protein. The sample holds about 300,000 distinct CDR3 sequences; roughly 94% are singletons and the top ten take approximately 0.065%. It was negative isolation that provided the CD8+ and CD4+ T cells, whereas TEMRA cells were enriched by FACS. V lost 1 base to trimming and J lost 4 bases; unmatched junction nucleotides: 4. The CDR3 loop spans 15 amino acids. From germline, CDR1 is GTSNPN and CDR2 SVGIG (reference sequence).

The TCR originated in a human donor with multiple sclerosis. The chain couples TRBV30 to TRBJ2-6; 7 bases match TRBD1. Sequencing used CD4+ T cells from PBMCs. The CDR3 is CAWSARGQGANVLTF. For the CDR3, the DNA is TGTGCCTGGAGTGCAAGGGGACAGGGGGCCAACGTCCTGACTTTC.